The present TCR beta chain was sequenced within a study of blood T cell repertoires in COVID-19. Overall study: Collection of acute and convalescent COVID-19 samples took place in the United States, Italy and Spain. From T cells, B-cell-depleted T cells, or PBMCs came the material, which was cDNA or gDNA.

Authors' methods: The authors estimated nucleated cell counts from reference gene primer amplification. Generated by immunoSEQ multiplex PCR, the TCRdb table keeps only in-frame clones and is missing some. The DNA gave D and trimming, while V, J and clone size come from that table. The profile covers approximately 150,000 clones, with about 80% appearing a single time and approximately 9.1% taken by the ten largest. Trimming took 3 bases from V and 2 from J, leaving 20 bases between them. Germline CDR1 and CDR2: MDHEN and SYDVKM. The CDR3 length is 18 residues. V usage is TRBV28 and J usage is TRBJ1-5; perhaps TRBD1 as D (6 bases). The source of this sequence is a woman aged 70-85 years with acute or convalescent COVID-19. Sequenced sample: peripheral blood. This CDR3 is CASSLVQGSFVGNQPQHF. The CDR3 nucleotides are TGTGCCAGCAGTTTGGTACAGGGATCCTTTGTGGGCAATCAGCCCCAGCATTTT.